Sequencing of this TCR beta chain was carried out in a study of low-dose radiotherapy and immunotherapy resistance in tumors. Priming of first-strand cDNA relied on TRAV- and TRBV-specific primers (covering alpha and beta chains). The authors amplified TCRs for 20 PCR cycles with a constant-region primer and a V-primer adapter. TCRdb used MiXCR to reprocess the reads, holding one entry per CDR3 protein. The data hold about 97,000 distinct CDR3 sequences, with under 25% observed a single time. Many counts were recorded for this clonotype. Described time point: after trial treatment. As to treatment: LDRT plus nivolumab, ipilimumab, low-dose cyclophosphamide and aspirin (RACIN trial). This CDR3 region has 17 residues. The trim removed 5 bases at V and 1 base at J, leaving 11 bases unmatched.

The genes are TRBV12-3 or TRBV12-4 and TRBJ2-7; 10 bases are a match to TRBD2. This TCR came from a male donor with prostate cancer. The specimen comprised PBMCs, sampled after low-dose radiotherapy plus immunotherapy. CDR3 in amino acids: CASSPGASGSFSYEQYF. The CDR3 bases are TGTGCCAGCAGTCCCGGGGCTAGCGGGAGTTTTTCCTACGAGCAGTACTTC.